One sample yielded the 23 T cell receptor beta chains listed below, sequenced in a study of regulatory T cells in long-lasting Graves disease. HTBI primers from iRepertoire and Arm-PCR of CDR3 regions yielded the TCR beta libraries. TCRdb re-called the multiplex PCR reads with MiXCR, one entry per CDR3 protein. The table has 410,000 or so distinct CDR3 sequences, 14% to 15% seen once; the top ten hold 16%. Time point noted: newly diagnosed GD, antithyroid drugs for less than 3 months. PBMC-derived RNA was used for the TCR library. The same sample was also used in a study of T cells in Graves' hyperthyroidism and ophthalmopathy.

The input for sequencing was peripheral blood mononuclear cells (PBMCs), taken at new diagnosis, from a patient treated with antithyroid drugs. The receptor source for this set is a woman aged 30 to 39 with Graves disease.

There are many counts of this clonotype. The J gene is TRBJ2-7, the V gene TRBV28; D not certain. The CDR3 loop spans 11 amino acids. The V end was cut by 3 bases, the J end by 6 bases, with 6 bases between. CDR1 MDHEN and CDR2 SYDVKM come from the germline V gene. CDR3 sequence: CASSFRREQYF. Written as DNA, the CDR3 is TGTGCCAGCAGTTTTAGGCGCGAGCAGTACTTC. Drawing the rest from reference TRBV28 and TRBJ2-7, the complete variable domain is DVKVTQSSRYLVKRTGEKVFLECVQDMDHENMFWYRQDPGLGLRLIYFSYDVKMKEKGDIPEGYSVSREKKERFSLILESASTNQTSMYLCASSFRREQYFGPGTRLTVT.

This clonotype was seen many times. This sequence joins TRBV5-4 and TRBJ1-1, with no clear D. Germline loops: CDR1 SGHNT, CDR2 YYREEE (reference sequence). The V gene lost 0 bases and the J gene lost 4 bases, with 10 bases spanning the gap. The CDR3 has 14 residues. The CDR3 spells CASSLAAGVTEAFF. The CDR3 coding sequence is TGTGCCAGCAGCTTGGCCGCGGGCGTCACTGAAGCTTTCTTT. The whole variable domain, filled in from reference TRBV5-4 and TRBJ1-1, reads ETGVTQSPTHLIKTRGQQVTLRCSSQSGHNTVSWYQQALGQGPQFIFQYYREEENGRGNFPPRFSGLQFPNYSSELNVNALELDDSALYLCASSLAAGVTEAFFGQGTRLTVV.

V gene TRBV20-1 combines with J gene TRBJ1-5, with TRBD1 as a possible D gene (5 bases). V lost 5 bases and J lost 1, with 12 bases in between. The CDR3 length is 14 residues. CDR1 is DFQATT, CDR2 SNEGSKA, per germline (reference sequence). CDR3 amino acids: CSAGGKRSNQPQHF. The CDR3 nucleotides are TGCAGTGCTGGGGGGAAACGGAGCAATCAGCCCCAGCATTTT.

The chain employs TRBV20-1 and TRBJ2-3, with D possibly being TRBD2 (6 bases). This CDR3 is built from 13 residues. Germline V CDR1 and CDR2: DFQATT, SNEGSKA (reference sequence). V shed 5 bases and J shed 1 base, with 10 bases lying between them. The CDR3 DNA follows: TGCAGTGCTCCAGCGGGCCGCACAGATACGCAGTATTTT. This codes for CSAPAGRTDTQYF.

This clonotype appeared many times. V is TRBV11-2 and J is TRBJ2-2, with 7 bases fitting TRBD1. This CDR3 has 15 amino acids. V gave up 1 base and J gave up 6 bases; unmatched junction bases: 5. Germline-derived CDR1 and CDR2 are SGHAT and FQNNGV. As DNA, the CDR3 is TGTGCCAGCAGCTTAGCCCAGGGGGTGGCCGGGGAGCTGTTTTTT. This codes for CASSLAQGVAGELFF. Together with reference TRBV11-2 and TRBJ2-2, the CDR3 gives the full variable domain: EAGVAQSPRYKIIEKRQSVAFWCNPISGHATLYWYQQILGQGPKLLIQFQNNGVVDDSQLPKDRFSAERLKGVDSTLKIQPAKLEDSAVYLCASSLAQGVAGELFFGEGSRLTVL.

In its sample, this clonotype was seen many times. The chain links TRBV12-3 or TRBV12-4 to TRBJ2-2, with D hard to call. Trimming took off 6 bases at V and 8 bases at J, with 16 bases between the two ends. The CDR3 runs 14 residues. The CDR3 sequence is CASSPTGENGELFF. In DNA form, the CDR3 reads TGTGCCAGCAGCCCCACCGGCGAAAATGGGGAGCTGTTTTTT.

This clonotype showed up many times. This rearrangement joins TRBV11-2 to TRBJ1-1, with no clear D. V lost 1 base and J 2 bases, leaving 11 bases between the germline ends. The CDR3 extends over 15 amino acids. Looked up from germline, CDR1 is SGHAT and CDR2 is FQNNGV. The chain's CDR3 is CASSLVPGINTEAFF. DNA for the CDR3: TGTGCCAGCAGCTTAGTCCCGGGAATAAACACTGAAGCTTTCTTT.

Comment on this clonotype: Since a much larger clone is just one base distant, this may be a read error. The CDR3 bases are TGTGCCAGCGGGACTGGGGCCCGGTTAGGAACCGAGCAGTACTTC. It codes for CASGTGARLGTEQYF. The chain has TRBV6-1 and TRBJ2-7; D possibly corresponds to TRBD2 (6 bases). V lost 8 bases and J 6 bases, leaving 23 bases between the germline ends. Germline loops: CDR1 MNHNS, CDR2 SASEGT. This CDR3 contains 15 residues.

In its sample, this clonotype was seen a few times. The V and J genes are TRBV20-1 and TRBJ1-5; maybe TRBD1 (6 bases). This CDR3 contains 14 residues. Trimming removed 6 bases at V and 7 bases at J, with 19 bases between. Germline V gene sequence: CDR1 DFQATT, CDR2 SNEGSKA (reference sequence). The CDR3 DNA sequence: TGCAGTGCCCCCGGTGGGGGGCTTGAGCAGCCCCAGCATTTT. It encodes CSAPGGGLEQPQHF.

This clonotype was recorded at least ten times. The chain couples TRBV28 to TRBJ2-5, with unresolved D. Trimming pared 8 bases from V and 5 bases from J, leaving 9 bases between. Germline-derived CDR1 and CDR2 are MDHEN and SYDVKM. This CDR3 is built from 11 residues. CDR3 loop: CASASRETQYF. The CDR3 coding sequence is TGTGCCAGCGCTTCTCGGGAGACCCAGTACTTC.

This clonotype was seen many times. CDR3 nucleotides: TGTGCCAGTGCAGGGTACAACCAGCCCCAGCATTTT. Its translation is CASAGYNQPQHF. The chain links TRBV15 to TRBJ1-5; TRBD1 is a possible D gene (5 bases). Germline CDR1 reads LNHNV; CDR2 reads YYDKDF (reference sequence). The CDR3 is 12 residues long. Trimming took 10 bases from V and 7 from J, leaving 14 bases between them.

The chain is built from TRBV6-5 and TRBJ1-3; a possible D gene is TRBD1 (5 bases). The germline gives CDR1 MNHEY, CDR2 SVGAGI. CDR3 length: 15 residues. V lost 0 bases, J lost 8 bases, and 14 bases lay in between. Here the CDR3 reads CASSYSMRGADTIYF. CDR3 nucleotide sequence: TGTGCCAGCAGTTACTCGATGCGGGGCGCGGACACCATATATTTT.

This clonotype has ten or more counts. The chain recombines TRBV28 with TRBJ2-3, with TRBD1 as a possible D gene (6 bases). Deletions cut 8 bases from V and 1 base from J, with 10 bases between. The CDR3 consists of 13 residues. The germline V gene encodes CDR1 MDHEN and CDR2 SYDVKM. The DNA of the CDR3 is TGTGCCAGCCAACAGGGACGCACAGATACGCAGTATTTT. It is translated as CASQQGRTDTQYF.

This clonotype has just a few counts. This chain connects TRBV19 to TRBJ2-4, with D tentatively TRBD2 (6 bases). CDR1 and CDR2 (germline): LNHDA, SQIVND (reference sequence). The V end was cut by 8 bases, the J end by 4 bases, with 12 bases between. The CDR3 spans 13 residues. CDR3 loop: CASAGQGKNIQYF. The CDR3 coding sequence is TGTGCCAGTGCGGGGCAGGGAAAAAACATTCAGTACTTC.

This clonotype was seen at least ten times. The rearrangement uses TRBV4-1 and TRBJ2-3; D might be TRBD2 (6 bases). V was trimmed by 0 bases and J by 1 base, leaving 11 bases between them. The germline CDR1 and CDR2 sequences are MGHRA and YSYEKL. The CDR3 runs to 16 residues. CDR3 coding DNA: TGCGCCAGCAGCCAAGAGGGTGGAGGGGGCACAGATACGCAGTATTTT. Translating it yields CASSQEGGGGTDTQYF.

This clonotype was detected a few times. This sequence joins TRBV9 and TRBJ2-1, with 10 bases matching TRBD2. Trimming cost V 4 bases and J 7 bases; bases outside gene matches: 11. Germline V gene lookup returns CDR1 SGDLS and CDR2 YYNGEE. CDR3 length equals 16 residues. This chain's CDR3 is CASSHPPAGGPNEQFF. The CDR3 nucleotides are TGTGCCAGCAGCCACCCCCCAGCGGGAGGGCCTAATGAGCAGTTCTTC.

Note on this clonotype: This may be a read error: a much more frequent sequence differs by one nucleotide. Here the CDR3 DNA reads TGTGCTAGTGGTTTGGTCCCCGACGAAGGTACGCAGTATTTT. Translation gives CASGLVPDEGTQYF. The chain carries TRBV12-5 and TRBJ2-3; D gene ambiguous. This CDR3 contains 14 residues. CDR1 and CDR2 (germline): LGHNT, FRNRAP. Trimming removed 0 bases at V and 8 bases at J, with 12 bases between.

The genes are TRBV6-5 and TRBJ1-6; no definite D call. The V end was cut by 0 bases, the J end by 15 bases, with 12 bases between. The CDR3 spans 13 residues. CDR1 and CDR2 from the germline V gene are MNHEY and SVGAGI. The CDR3 DNA sequence: TGTGCCAGCAGTTACTCGATCGACGACGACCTCCACTTT. Translated: CASSYSIDDDLHF.

This clonotype was seen only a few times. The chain combines TRBV7-9 with TRBJ1-2; a weak D match, TRBD1 (5 bases). Trimming cost V 8 bases and J 3 bases, with 13 bases left between them. CDR1 and CDR2 from the germline V gene are SEHNR and FQNEAQ (reference sequence). The CDR3 totals 13 residues. The CDR3 nucleotides read TGTGCCAGCTCAATCGACAGATACTATGGCTACACCTTC. Amino acids: CASSIDRYYGYTF. Filled out from reference TRBV7-9 and TRBJ1-2, the complete variable domain reads DTGVSQNPRHKITKRGQNVTFRCDPISEHNRLYWYRQTLGQGPEFLTYFQNEAQLEKSRLLSDRFSAERPKGSFSTLEIQRTEQGDSAMYLCASSIDRYYGYTFGSGTRLTVV.

This clonotype was found many times. CDR3 protein: CSARAITGLANEQFF. In DNA, the CDR3 is TGCAGTGCTAGGGCTATAACGGGACTAGCTAATGAGCAGTTCTTC. The chain links TRBV20-1 to TRBJ2-1; TRBD2 aligns across 9 bases. V was clipped by 3 bases and J by 7 bases; unmatched bases: 10. CDR3 length: 15 residues. Germline V gene sequence: CDR1 DFQATT, CDR2 SNEGSKA (reference sequence).

This clonotype appeared a single time. The chain recombines TRBV12-3 or TRBV12-4 with TRBJ2-3, with a weak D call TRBD1 (5 bases). This CDR3 contains 15 residues. The germline V and J ends were trimmed by 7 bases and 2 bases, with 16 bases remaining between them. The CDR3 DNA is TGTGCCAGCACCATGGGGCTAGGATTCACAGATACGCAGTATTTT. It specifies CASTMGLGFTDTQYF.

This clonotype was observed a few times. V usage is TRBV20-1 and J usage is TRBJ2-1, with 9 positions matching TRBD2. Germline values: CDR1 DFQATT, CDR2 SNEGSKA (reference sequence). There are 14 residues in the CDR3. The J segment lost 4 bases and the V segment lost 3 bases, leaving 4 bases of the junction unmatched. Here the CDR3 DNA reads TGCAGTGCTAGTCGGACTAGCGTGTACAATGAGCAGTTCTTC. This sequence encodes CSASRTSVYNEQFF.

This clonotype appeared many times. The chain uses TRBV27 and TRBJ1-5, with D possibly being TRBD1 (5 bases). Trimming pared 6 bases from V and 4 bases from J, leaving 10 bases between. CDR1 and CDR2 (germline): MNHEY, SMNVEV (reference sequence). The CDR3 spans 13 residues. The CDR3 bases are TGTGCCAGCAGCTTGTGGGGGAATCAGCCCCAGCATTTT. This codes for CASSLWGNQPQHF.